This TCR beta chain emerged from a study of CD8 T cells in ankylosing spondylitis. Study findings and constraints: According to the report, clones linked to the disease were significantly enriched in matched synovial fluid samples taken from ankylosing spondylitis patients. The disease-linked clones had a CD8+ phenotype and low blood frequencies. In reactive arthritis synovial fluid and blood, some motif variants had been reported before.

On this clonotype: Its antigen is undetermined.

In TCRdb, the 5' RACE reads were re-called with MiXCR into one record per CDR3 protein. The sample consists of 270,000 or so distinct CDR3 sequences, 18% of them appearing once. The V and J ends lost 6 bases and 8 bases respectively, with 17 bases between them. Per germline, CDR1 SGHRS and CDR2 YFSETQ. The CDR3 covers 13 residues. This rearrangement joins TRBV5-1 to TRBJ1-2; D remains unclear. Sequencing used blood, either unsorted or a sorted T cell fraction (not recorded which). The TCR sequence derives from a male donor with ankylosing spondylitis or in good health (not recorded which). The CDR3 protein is CASTWRPAVGYTF. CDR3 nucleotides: TGCGCCAGCACCTGGAGACCGGCAGTGGGCTACACCTTC.